This TCR beta chain was obtained from a study of blood T cell repertoires in COVID-19. Membership in each cohort depended on participant-reported clinical history. The data were produced by immunoSEQ multiplex PCR, yet TCRdb's version contains in-frame clones alone and is incomplete. The repertoire has about 360,000 clones, approximately 89% of them found once; the top ten carry around 1.9%. Per germline, CDR1 SNHLY and CDR2 FYNNEI. The trim removed 4 bases at V and 3 bases at J, leaving 9 bases unmatched. The CDR3 has 15 residues. The V gene is TRBV2, the J gene TRBJ2-7; 7 nucleotides agree with TRBD2. Sequenced material: PBMCs or T cells enriched from blood (not recorded which). This TCR derives from a man aged 35-49 years in a cohort exposed to, infected with or recovered from COVID-19 (not recorded which). The CDR3 sequence: CASSGRRESSYEQYF. The CDR3 nucleotides read TGTGCCAGCAGTGGTCGGCGGGAGAGTAGCTACGAGCAGTACTTC.